This T cell receptor (beta chain) was identified in a study of blood T cell repertoires in COVID-19. Whole-study context: Sample material is recorded as cDNA or gDNA derived from T cells, B-cell-depleted T cells, or PBMCs.

As processed by the authors: Using reference gene primer amplification, nucleated cell counts were estimated. Only in-frame clones appear in the TCRdb table, and some are missing; sequencing was by immunoSEQ multiplex PCR. For V, J and clone size, that table is used; D and trimming come from the DNA. Of around 220,000 clones in the sample, under 90% were seen once. Recruited during active infection, patients (from Seattle) were subsequently followed longitudinally. The V end lost 6 bases, the J end lost 2 bases, and 8 bases lay between the germline ends. There are 12 residues in the CDR3. Germline CDR1 and CDR2: MNHEY and SVGAGI.

The V and J genes are TRBV6-5 and TRBJ2-7; TRBD1 might be the D (5 bases). The sequence was obtained from an elderly woman with COVID-19, enrolled during active disease. Sequenced sample: peripheral blood. This CDR3 reads CASRDITYEQYF. The DNA of the CDR3 is TGTGCCAGCAGGGACATAACCTACGAGCAGTACTTC.